Sequencing of this T cell receptor (beta chain) was carried out in a study of blood T cell repertoires in COVID-19. The germline V and J ends were trimmed by 5 bases and 5 bases, with 8 bases remaining between them. Germline V lookup: CDR1 SGHRS, CDR2 YFSETQ. CDR3 length: 12 residues. The study drew participants aged roughly 18 to 95 years from 24 US areas. Categorization into cohorts depended on clinical history that participants reported. How the authors handled the data: Reference gene primer amplification yielded estimated nucleated cell counts. Sequencing used immunoSEQ multiplex PCR; TCRdb keeps in-frame clones, though not all of them. From that table come the V and J calls and clone size; the DNA was used to work out D and trimming. The sample consists of under 300,000 clones, around 90% of them appearing once.

Material: PBMCs or T cells enriched from blood (not recorded which). The chain is built from TRBV5-1 and TRBJ1-5, with D possibly matching TRBD1 (6 bases). The receptor comes from a woman in her twenties or thirties with acute COVID-19. The DNA for the CDR3 is TGCGCCAGCAGAGAGGGGGATCAGCCCCAGCATTTT. The encoded protein is CASREGDQPQHF.